Listed below are T cell receptor beta chains from one sample, sequenced in a study of monozygotic twins with inflammatory bowel disease. One entry per CDR3 protein, without DNA, is what TCRdb gives after re-calling the 5' RACE reads. Reported are approximately 120,000 distinct CDR3 sequences; the ten largest clones contain around 12%. Sample: blood. The origin of the receptors is a human donor with ulcerative colitis or Crohn's disease, or a healthy co-twin of an affected twin (not recorded which). Both conserved end residues are part of each CDR3. The order of the fields is V gene, J gene, CDR3 length, CDR3 protein.

v_call: TRBV5-1; j_call: TRBJ1-2; cdr3_length: 16; cdr3_aa: CASSLTASRRLYGYTF
v_call: TRBV15; j_call: TRBJ2-1; cdr3_length: 15; cdr3_aa: CATSRDLRGGDEQFF
v_call: TRBV18; j_call: TRBJ2-3; cdr3_length: 15; cdr3_aa: CASSPTSGHTDTQYF
v_call: TRBV20-1; j_call: TRBJ2-2; cdr3_length: 17; cdr3_aa: CSAPLEMSGGVTGELFF
v_call: TRBV7-6; j_call: TRBJ2-1; cdr3_length: 13; cdr3_aa: CASRKGPGGEQFF
v_call: TRBV12-3/TRBV12-4; j_call: TRBJ2-7; cdr3_length: 15; cdr3_aa: CASSGPGPYYERQYF
v_call: TRBV6-1; j_call: TRBJ1-4; cdr3_length: 13; cdr3_aa: CASSEELDEKLFF
v_call: TRBV12-3/TRBV12-4; j_call: TRBJ2-1; cdr3_length: 16; cdr3_aa: CASSSGQGRGYNEQFF
v_call: TRBV3-1; j_call: TRBJ2-2; cdr3_length: 14; cdr3_aa: CASSQAGSSGELFF
v_call: TRBV7-6; j_call: TRBJ2-1; cdr3_length: 15; cdr3_aa: CASTLGGNLYNEQFF
v_call: TRBV9; j_call: TRBJ1-2; cdr3_length: 15; cdr3_aa: CASSIEAGVDYGYTF
v_call: TRBV20-1; j_call: TRBJ2-7; cdr3_length: 19; cdr3_aa: CSARDLTSGRAWENYEQYF
v_call: TRBV7-2; j_call: TRBJ2-5; cdr3_length: 13; cdr3_aa: CASNLRGEETQYF
v_call: TRBV4-1; j_call: TRBJ1-2; cdr3_length: 16; cdr3_aa: CASSQGQRQGGHGYTF
v_call: TRBV5-1; j_call: TRBJ1-1; cdr3_length: 15; cdr3_aa: CASSFWTGEDTEAFF
v_call: TRBV27; j_call: TRBJ2-2; cdr3_length: 15; cdr3_aa: CASSLSKLNTGELFF
v_call: TRBV12-3/TRBV12-4; j_call: TRBJ1-2; cdr3_length: 14; cdr3_aa: CASATRGWGYGYTF
v_call: TRBV5-1; j_call: TRBJ2-2; cdr3_length: 16; cdr3_aa: CASTPLGGSNTGELFF
v_call: TRBV7-3; j_call: TRBJ2-5; cdr3_length: 21; cdr3_aa: CASSPRMGREGRRFSGETQYF
v_call: TRBV12-3/TRBV12-4; j_call: TRBJ2-2; cdr3_length: 15; cdr3_aa: CASSHLASDGGELFF
v_call: TRBV20-1; j_call: TRBJ2-1; cdr3_length: 14; cdr3_aa: CSARPTGLVNEQFF
v_call: TRBV7-2; j_call: TRBJ1-5; cdr3_length: 15; cdr3_aa: CASSLDISGNQPQHF
v_call: TRBV15; j_call: TRBJ1-1; cdr3_length: 14; cdr3_aa: CATSRRLANTEAFF
v_call: TRBV12-3/TRBV12-4; j_call: TRBJ2-4; cdr3_length: 14; cdr3_aa: CASSFWTAKNIQYF
v_call: TRBV20-1; j_call: TRBJ1-1; cdr3_length: 14; cdr3_aa: CSARVGTLDTEAFF
v_call: TRBV29-1; j_call: TRBJ1-2; cdr3_length: 12; cdr3_aa: CSVAPPGWGYTF
v_call: TRBV4-2; j_call: TRBJ2-1; cdr3_length: 16; cdr3_aa: CASSRYTSGQENEQFF
v_call: TRBV9; j_call: TRBJ1-2; cdr3_length: 15; cdr3_aa: CASSIGGGSHYGYTF
v_call: TRBV7-9; j_call: TRBJ2-1; cdr3_length: 13; cdr3_aa: CASLPSNYNEQFF
v_call: TRBV7-9; j_call: TRBJ2-2; cdr3_length: 15; cdr3_aa: CASSHGDRSTGELFF